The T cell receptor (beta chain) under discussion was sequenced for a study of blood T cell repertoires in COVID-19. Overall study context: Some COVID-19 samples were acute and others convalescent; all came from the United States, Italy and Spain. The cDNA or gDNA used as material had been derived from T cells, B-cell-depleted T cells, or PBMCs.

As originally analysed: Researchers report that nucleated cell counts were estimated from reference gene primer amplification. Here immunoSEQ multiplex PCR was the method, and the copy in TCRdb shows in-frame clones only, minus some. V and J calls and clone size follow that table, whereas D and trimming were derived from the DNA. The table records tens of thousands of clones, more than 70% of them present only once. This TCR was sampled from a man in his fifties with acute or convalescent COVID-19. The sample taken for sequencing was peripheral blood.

CDR3 sequence (DNA): TGTGCCAGCAGTGCCCGGACAGGGATTTTTGGTAATGAAAAACTGTTTTTT. Its protein is CASSARTGIFGNEKLFF. The V and J genes are TRBV6-1 and TRBJ1-4; 8 bases are a match to TRBD1. This CDR3 has 17 amino acids. V shed 4 bases, J shed 4 bases, and the junction held 11 bases outside the gene matches. Germline loops: CDR1 MNHNS, CDR2 SASEGT.